This entry is about one T cell receptor (beta chain). What it recognizes is unknown. These data are taken from a study of memory CD4+ T cells and cytomegalovirus serostatus. Turning to the study itself: Donors were healthy Belgian adults, 10 or so CMV seropositive and about 24 seronegative. Study results and caveats: Of 150 to 200 reported CMV TCRbeta sequences, just over 65 were found in memory CD4+ repertoires. The CMV-associated TCR signature appears largely within the CD4+ memory repertoire.

The sort gate was single viable CD3+CD4+CD8-CD45RO+ cells for memory CD4+ T cells. Total CD4+ T cells were enriched by CD4 positive selection. Sequencing was performed with immunoSEQ multiplex PCR; in TCRdb, only in-frame clones are kept and a portion is missing. The repertoire holds 35,000 to 55,000 clones, approximately 78% seen once, with approximately 0.98% in the top ten. Germline V gene sequence: CDR1 SGDLS, CDR2 YYNGEE. CDR3 length: 15 amino acids. The ends were cut back, 1 base at V and 3 bases at J, with 13 bases in the middle. This sequence originates from an adult in good health and CMV-seronegative. This sequence joins TRBV9 and TRBJ1-2; D is unresolved. Material for sequencing was memory CD4+ T cells from blood. The CDR3 loop is CASSVTEGRHYGYTF. Here the CDR3 DNA reads TGTGCCAGCAGCGTAACAGAAGGGCGCCACTATGGCTACACCTTC.